A selection of T cell receptor beta chains follows, all from one sample in a study of CD8+CD57+ T cells in acquired aplastic anemia. TCRdb called the reads again in MiXCR, with one record for every CDR3 protein. Of 310,000 or so distinct CDR3 sequences listed, about 50% were seen once; the top ten hold 1% to 1.5%. The sequenced sample was sorted CD4+, CD8+, or CD8+CD57+ T cells (not recorded which) from PBMCs. The origin of the receptors is a human donor with aplastic anemia. Each CDR3 is given without its conserved first and last residue. Size tells how often a clone was seen (once, few, many) or the class of an expanded clone, and some rows leave it out.

clone_size v_call cdr3_aa
NA TRBV7-3 ASSSGTGDTGELF
NA TRBV4-1 ASSSGTLIWPSPLH
NA TRBV2 ASSAGHIYRDTEAF
many TRBV24-1 ATSDWTGGGNEQF
NA TRBV20-1 SARGLAGRHEQY
NA TRBV7-2 ASRGPGPPGYGYT
NA TRBV4-1 ASSQEPLTGINTEAF
NA TRBV5-1 ASSLEGNSNTEAF
many TRBV6-5 ASSYARTGGNYGYT
many TRBV29-1 SVASGGADGTQY
few TRBV10-2 ASSAVTGGPYEQY
NA TRBV10-1 ASSAIGGSDGYT
NA TRBV7-9 ASSWGQHEQY
many TRBV6-1 ASSEAGQGSQPQH
NA TRBV29-1 GTWTANYGYT
NA TRBV5-5 ASSLVSAPNYEQY